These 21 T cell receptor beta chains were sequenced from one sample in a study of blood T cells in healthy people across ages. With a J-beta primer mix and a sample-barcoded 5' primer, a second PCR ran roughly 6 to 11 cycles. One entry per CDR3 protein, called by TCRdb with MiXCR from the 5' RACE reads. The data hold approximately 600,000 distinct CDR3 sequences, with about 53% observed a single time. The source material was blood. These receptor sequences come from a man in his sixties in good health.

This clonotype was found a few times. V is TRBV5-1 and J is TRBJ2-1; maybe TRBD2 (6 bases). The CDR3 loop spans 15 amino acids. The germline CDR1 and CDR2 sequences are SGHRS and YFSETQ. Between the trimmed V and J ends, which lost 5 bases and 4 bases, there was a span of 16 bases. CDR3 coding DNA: TGCGCCAGCAGGAACCGACTAGGAGGTTACAATGAGCAGTTCTTC. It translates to CASRNRLGGYNEQFF.

The CDR3 DNA reads TGTGCCAGCAGCCAATCACACAATCCTCCCTATGAGCAGTTCTTC. This encodes CASSQSHNPPYEQFF. V is TRBV14 and J is TRBJ2-1; D is unresolved. The CDR3 runs to 15 residues. V was shortened by 2 bases and J by 8 bases, with 16 bases between the two germline ends. Germline values: CDR1 SGHDN, CDR2 FVKESK.

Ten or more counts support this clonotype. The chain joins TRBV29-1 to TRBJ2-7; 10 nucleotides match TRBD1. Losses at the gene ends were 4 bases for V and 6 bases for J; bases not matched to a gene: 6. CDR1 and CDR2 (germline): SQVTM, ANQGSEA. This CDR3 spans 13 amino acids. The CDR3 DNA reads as TGCAGCGTTGGTACGGGACAGGGGCGCGAGCAGTACTTC. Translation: CSVGTGQGREQYF.

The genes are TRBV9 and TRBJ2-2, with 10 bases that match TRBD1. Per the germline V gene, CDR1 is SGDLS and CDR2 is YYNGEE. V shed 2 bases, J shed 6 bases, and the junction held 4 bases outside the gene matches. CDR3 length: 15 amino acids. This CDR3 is CASSVETGGSGELFF. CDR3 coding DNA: TGTGCCAGCAGCGTCGAGACAGGGGGCTCCGGGGAGCTGTTTTTT.

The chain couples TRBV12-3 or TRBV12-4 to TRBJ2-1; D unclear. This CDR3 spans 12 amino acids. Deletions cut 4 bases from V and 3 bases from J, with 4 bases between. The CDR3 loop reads CASSSHYNEQFF. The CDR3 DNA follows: TGTGCCAGCAGTTCGCACTACAATGAGCAGTTCTTC.

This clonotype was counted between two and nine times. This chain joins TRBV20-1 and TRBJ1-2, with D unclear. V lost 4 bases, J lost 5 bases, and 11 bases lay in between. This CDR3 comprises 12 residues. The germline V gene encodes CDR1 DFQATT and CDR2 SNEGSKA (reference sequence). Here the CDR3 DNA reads TGCAGTGCTACAGGAAATATTTATGGCTACACCTTC. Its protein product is CSATGNIYGYTF.

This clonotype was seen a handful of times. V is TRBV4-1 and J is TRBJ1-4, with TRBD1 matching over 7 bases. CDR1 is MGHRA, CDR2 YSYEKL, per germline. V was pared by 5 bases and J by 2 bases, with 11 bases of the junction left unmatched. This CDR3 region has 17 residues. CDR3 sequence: CASSYRGRQETNEKLFF. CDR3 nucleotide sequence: TGCGCCAGCAGCTACAGGGGCCGCCAGGAGACTAATGAAAAACTGTTTTTT.

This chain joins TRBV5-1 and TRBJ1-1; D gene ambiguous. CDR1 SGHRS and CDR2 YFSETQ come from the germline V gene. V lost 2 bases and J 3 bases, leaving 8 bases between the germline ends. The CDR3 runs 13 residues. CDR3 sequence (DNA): TGCGCCAGCAGCTTTACTGGGGACACTGAAGCTTTCTTT. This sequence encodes CASSFTGDTEAFF. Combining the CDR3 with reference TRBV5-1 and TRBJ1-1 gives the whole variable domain KAGVTQTPRYLIKTRGQQVTLSCSPISGHRSVSWYQQTPGQGLQFLFEYFSETQRNKGNFPGRFSGRQFSNSRSEMNVSTLELGDSALYLCASSFTGDTEAFFGQGTRLTVV.

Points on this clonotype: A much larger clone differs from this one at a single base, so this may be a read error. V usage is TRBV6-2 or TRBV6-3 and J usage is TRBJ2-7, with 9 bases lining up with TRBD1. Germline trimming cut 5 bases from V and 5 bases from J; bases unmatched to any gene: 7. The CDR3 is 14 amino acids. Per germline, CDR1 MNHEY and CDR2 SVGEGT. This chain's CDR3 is CASSRQGGTDEQYF. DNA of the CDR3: TGTGCCAGCAGTAGACAGGGGGGAACCGACGAGCAGTACTTC.

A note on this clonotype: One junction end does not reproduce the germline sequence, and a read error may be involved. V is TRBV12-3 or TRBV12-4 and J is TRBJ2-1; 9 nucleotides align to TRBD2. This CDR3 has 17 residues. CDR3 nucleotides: TGTGCCGGCAGCCCAAGGGGAGGACTAGCGACCTACAATGAGCAGTTCTTC. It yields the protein CAGSPRGGLATYNEQFF.

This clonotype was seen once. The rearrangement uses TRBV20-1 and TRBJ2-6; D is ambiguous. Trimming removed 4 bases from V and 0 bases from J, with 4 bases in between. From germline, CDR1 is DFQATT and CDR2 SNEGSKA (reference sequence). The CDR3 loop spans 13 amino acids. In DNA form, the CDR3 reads TGCAGTGCTAAGCGCTCTGGGGCCAACGTCCTGACTTTC. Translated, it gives CSAKRSGANVLTF.

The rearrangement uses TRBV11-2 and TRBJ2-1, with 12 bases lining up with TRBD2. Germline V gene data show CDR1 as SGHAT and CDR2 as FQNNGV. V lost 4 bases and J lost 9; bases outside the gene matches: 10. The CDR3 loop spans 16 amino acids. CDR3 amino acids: CASSSHGLAGSGEQFF. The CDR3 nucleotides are TGTGCCAGCAGCTCCCATGGACTAGCGGGGTCAGGTGAGCAGTTCTTC.

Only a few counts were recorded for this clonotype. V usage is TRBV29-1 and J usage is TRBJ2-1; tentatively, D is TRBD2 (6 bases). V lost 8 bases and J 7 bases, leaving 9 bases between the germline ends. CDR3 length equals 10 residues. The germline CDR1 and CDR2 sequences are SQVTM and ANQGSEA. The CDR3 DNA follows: TGCAGCTATCGGGGGAATGAGCAGTTCTTC. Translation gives CSYRGNEQFF.

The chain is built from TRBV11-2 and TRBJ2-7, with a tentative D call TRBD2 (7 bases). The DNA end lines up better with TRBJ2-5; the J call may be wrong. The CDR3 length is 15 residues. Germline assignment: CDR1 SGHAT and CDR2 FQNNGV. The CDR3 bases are TGTGCCAGCAGCTCTAGGGGGGGGTCCGCCGAGACCCAGTACTTC. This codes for CASSSRGGSAETQYF.

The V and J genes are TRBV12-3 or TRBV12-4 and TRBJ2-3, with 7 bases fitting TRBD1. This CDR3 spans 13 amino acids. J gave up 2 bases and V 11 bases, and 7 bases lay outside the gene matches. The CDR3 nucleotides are TGTGCCTCCGGGGACAGCTCCACAGATACGCAGTATTTT. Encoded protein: CASGDSSTDTQYF.

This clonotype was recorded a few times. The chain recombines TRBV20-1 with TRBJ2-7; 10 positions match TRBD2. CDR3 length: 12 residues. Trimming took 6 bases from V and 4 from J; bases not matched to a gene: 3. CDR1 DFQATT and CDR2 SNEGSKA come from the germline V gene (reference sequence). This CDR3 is CSAGTSVYEQYF. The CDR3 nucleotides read TGCAGTGCCGGGACTAGCGTGTACGAGCAGTACTTC.

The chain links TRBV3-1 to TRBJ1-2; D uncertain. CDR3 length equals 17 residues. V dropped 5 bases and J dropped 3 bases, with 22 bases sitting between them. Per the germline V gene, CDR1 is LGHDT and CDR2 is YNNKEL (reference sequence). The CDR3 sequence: CASSDEGGKGNDYGYTF. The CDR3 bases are TGTGCCAGCAGCGATGAAGGTGGGAAAGGGAATGACTATGGCTACACCTTC.

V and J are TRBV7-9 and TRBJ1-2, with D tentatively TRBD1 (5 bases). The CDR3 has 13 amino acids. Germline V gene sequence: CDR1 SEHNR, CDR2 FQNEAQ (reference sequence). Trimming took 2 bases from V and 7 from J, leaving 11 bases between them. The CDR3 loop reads CASSLSGLGGYTF. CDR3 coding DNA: TGTGCCAGCAGCTTATCAGGGTTGGGTGGCTACACCTTC.

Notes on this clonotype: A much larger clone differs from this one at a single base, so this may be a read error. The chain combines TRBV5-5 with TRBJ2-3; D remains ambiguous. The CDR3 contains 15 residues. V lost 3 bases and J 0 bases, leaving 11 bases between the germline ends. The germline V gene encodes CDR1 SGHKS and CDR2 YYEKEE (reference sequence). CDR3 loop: CASSSRTASTDTQYF. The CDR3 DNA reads TGTGCCAGCAGCTCACGAACCGCTAGCACAGATACGCAGTATTTT.

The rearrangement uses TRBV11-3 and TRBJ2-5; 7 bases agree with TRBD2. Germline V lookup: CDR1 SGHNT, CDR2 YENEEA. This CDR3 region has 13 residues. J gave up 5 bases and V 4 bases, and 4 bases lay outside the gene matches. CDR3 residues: CASSSGLSETQYF. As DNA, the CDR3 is TGTGCCAGCAGCTCGGGACTATCGGAGACCCAGTACTTC.

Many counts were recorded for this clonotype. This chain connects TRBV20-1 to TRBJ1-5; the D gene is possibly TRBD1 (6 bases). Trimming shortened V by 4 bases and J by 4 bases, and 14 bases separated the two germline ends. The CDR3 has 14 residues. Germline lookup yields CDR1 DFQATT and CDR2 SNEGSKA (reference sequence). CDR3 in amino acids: CSAKLDRRNQPQHF. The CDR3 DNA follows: TGCAGTGCTAAGCTCGACAGGCGGAATCAGCCCCAGCATTTT.